Below, 31 T cell receptor beta chains from the same sample are listed, as sequenced in a study of cytomegalovirus exposure and HLA in healthy donors. Primers included in the PCR were 60 Vbeta and 13 Jbeta primers. Data came from immunoSEQ multiplex PCR; TCRdb stores just in-frame clones and leaves some out. Here the sample spans roughly 110,000 clones, over 60% being singletons. Sequences were obtained from PBMCs. Receptors originate from a male donor in good health and CMV-seronegative.

This clone was seen just once. The chain carries TRBV28 and TRBJ2-7; D is perhaps TRBD2 (7 bases). The V end was cut by 6 bases, the J end by 6 bases, with 24 bases between. The CDR3 contains 16 residues. CDR1 and CDR2 from the germline V gene are MDHEN and SYDVKM. The CDR3 nucleotides are TGTGCCAGCAGAAACCTTCGGGGGCGGGAGTCTCGCGAGCAGTACTTC. It codes for CASRNLRGRESREQYF.

J is TRBJ2-5 and V is TRBV30, with 10 bases fitting TRBD2. V dropped 8 bases and J dropped 4; count of bases not matched to a gene: 10. This CDR3 has 14 residues. Germline V gene data show CDR1 as GTSNPN and CDR2 as SVGIG (reference sequence). In DNA, the CDR3 is TGTGCCCTCCGCAGCGGGAGGGCGGGAGAGACCCAGTACTTC. Translated: CALRSGRAGETQYF.

The chain uses TRBV27 and TRBJ2-7, with TRBD2 matching over 8 bases. This CDR3 contains 14 residues. V dropped 5 bases and J dropped 0; count of bases not matched to a gene: 3. Germline-derived CDR1 and CDR2 are MNHEY and SMNVEV (reference sequence). The chain's CDR3 is CASSGTSSSYEQYF. Written as DNA, the CDR3 is TGTGCCAGCAGTGGGACTAGTAGCTCCTACGAGCAGTACTTC.

The CDR3 bases are TGTGCCAGCAGCCAAGAGGGGCCATACGAGCAGTACTTC. Amino acid sequence: CASSQEGPYEQYF. The rearrangement uses TRBV14 and TRBJ2-7; possible D gene TRBD1, 5 bases. CDR1 and CDR2 (germline): SGHDN, FVKESK. This CDR3 is 13 amino acids long. V was trimmed by 0 bases and J by 4 bases, leaving 7 bases between them.

In its sample, this clone was seen once. This chain connects TRBV7-9 to TRBJ2-1; tentative D call: TRBD2 (6 bases). The CDR3 totals 17 residues. Germline-derived CDR1 and CDR2 are SEHNR and FQNEAQ (reference sequence). The germline V and J ends were trimmed by 0 bases and 6 bases, with 18 bases remaining between them. The DNA for the CDR3 is TGTGCCAGCAGCTTAGCGCAGGGCGGGACGCTCCCCAATGAGCAGTTCTTC. Translating it yields CASSLAQGGTLPNEQFF. The full variable domain, its missing parts supplied by reference TRBV7-9 and TRBJ2-1, is DTGVSQNPRHKITKRGQNVTFRCDPISEHNRLYWYRQTLGQGPEFLTYFQNEAQLEKSRLLSDRFSAERPKGSFSTLEIQRTEQGDSAMYLCASSLAQGGTLPNEQFFGPGTRLTVL.

The V gene is TRBV19, the J gene TRBJ2-7, with 7 nucleotides matching TRBD2. There are 14 residues in the CDR3. Germline V CDR1 and CDR2: LNHDA, SQIVND (reference sequence). V lost 4 bases and J lost 3; bases outside the gene matches: 6. The CDR3 DNA follows: TGTGCCAGTAGTAGCCTAGCGGCAAGCTACGAGCAGTACTTC. This encodes CASSSLAASYEQYF.

This chain connects TRBV10-2 to TRBJ1-5; the match to TRBD1 covers 8 bases. The germline CDR1 and CDR2 sequences are WSHSY and SAAADI. V lost 6 bases and J lost 4; bases outside the gene matches: 8. The CDR3 consists of 15 residues. CDR3 coding DNA: TGCGCCAGCAGACAACAGGGGGGCCGAAATCAGCCCCAGCATTTT. This codes for CASRQQGGRNQPQHF.

In its sample, this clone was seen once. The V gene is TRBV19, the J gene TRBJ1-5; D not resolved. The CDR3 has 13 amino acids. The germline V and J ends were trimmed by 3 bases and 4 bases, with 7 bases remaining between them. Per the germline V gene, CDR1 is LNHDA and CDR2 is SQIVND (reference sequence). CDR3 nucleotides: TGTGCCAGTAGTATTCTAGGAAATCAGCCCCAGCATTTT. It is translated as CASSILGNQPQHF. The full variable domain, in which reference TRBV19 and TRBJ1-5 provide the parts outside the CDR3, is DGGITQSPKYLFRKEGQNVTLSCEQNLNHDAMYWYRQDPGQGLRLIYYSQIVNDFQKGDIAEGYSVSREKKESFPLTVTSAQKNPTAFYLCASSILGNQPQHFGDGTRLSIL.

The chain joins TRBV15 to TRBJ2-3, with D possibly matching TRBD2 (6 bases). The V gene's germline CDR1 is LNHNV and CDR2 YYDKDF (reference sequence). Trimming removed 1 base at V and 0 bases at J, with 14 bases between. This CDR3 has 17 amino acids. The CDR3 spells CATSRGGIAASTDTQYF. In DNA form, the CDR3 reads TGTGCCACCAGCAGAGGTGGGATAGCGGCTAGCACAGATACGCAGTATTTT.

The chain carries TRBV5-4 and TRBJ2-7; 11 bases agree with TRBD1. Germline V gene sequence: CDR1 SGHNT, CDR2 YYREEE (reference sequence). Trimming took 4 bases from V and 6 from J; bases not matched to a gene: 9. The CDR3 runs to 15 residues. DNA for the CDR3: TGTGCCAGCAGCCCATTAGGACAGGGGGCAGGCGAGCAGTACTTC. Protein sequence: CASSPLGQGAGEQYF.

The chain joins TRBV7-3 to TRBJ2-3, with TRBD2 matching over 8 bases. The CDR3 is 18 amino acids. V lost 5 bases and J lost 1; bases outside the gene matches: 14. Germline V gene data show CDR1 as SGHTA and CDR2 as FQGTGA. CDR3 DNA: TGTGCCAGCAGCCCCCAGGCGGGAGGCCCACTAGGCACAGATACGCAGTATTTT. Protein: CASSPQAGGPLGTDTQYF.

The chain combines TRBV6-6 with TRBJ2-2; maybe TRBD1 (5 bases). V lost 6 bases, J lost 6 bases, and 14 bases lay in between. CDR1 and CDR2 from the germline V gene are MNHNY and SVGAGI (reference sequence). This CDR3 has 14 residues. Here the CDR3 DNA reads TGTGCCAGCAGCTCCCTAGGGGCCCCCGGGGAGCTGTTTTTT. It encodes CASSSLGAPGELFF.

The chain has TRBV7-9 and TRBJ2-3; 10 bases line up with TRBD1. V shed 8 bases and J 5 bases; nucleotides not matched to a gene: 4. From germline, CDR1 is SEHNR and CDR2 FQNEAQ (reference sequence). This CDR3 comprises 13 residues. CDR3 nucleotides: TGTGCCAGCCACGGGACAGGGGAAGATACGCAGTATTTT. It specifies CASHGTGEDTQYF.

The chain is built from TRBV5-6 and TRBJ1-2; D perhaps matches TRBD1 (5 bases). The CDR3 is 16 amino acids. V was trimmed by 4 bases and J by 3 bases, leaving 19 bases between them. The V gene's germline CDR1 is SGHDT and CDR2 YYEEEE. This CDR3 is CASSLDKGASHYGYTF. In DNA form, the CDR3 reads TGTGCCAGCAGCCTGGACAAAGGGGCGTCGCACTATGGCTACACCTTC.

V gene TRBV7-2 combines with J gene TRBJ2-7; D is unclear. CDR1 SGHTA and CDR2 FQGNSA come from the germline V gene. The CDR3 has 14 amino acids. The ends were cut back, 0 bases at V and 3 bases at J, with 9 bases in the middle. The CDR3 is CASSLAPAYYEQYF. CDR3 DNA sequence: TGTGCCAGCAGCTTAGCTCCCGCGTACTACGAGCAGTACTTC. Supplemented by reference TRBV7-2 and TRBJ2-7, the full variable domain reads GAGVSQSPSNKVTEKGKDVELRCDPISGHTALYWYRQSLGQGLEFLIYFQGNSAPDKSGLPSDRFSAERTGGSVSTLTIQRTQQEDSAVYLCASSLAPAYYEQYFGPGTRLTVT.

The V and J genes are TRBV21-1 and TRBJ2-1; no DNA check was done on the table's D call, TRBD2. TRBV21-1 is described as a pseudogene. The CDR3 has 16 residues. The CDR3 bases are TGTGCCAGCAGCAAAGGTTCTAGCGGGAGCTACAATGAGCAGTTCTTC. This codes for CASSKGSSGSYNEQFF.

This chain's CDR3 is CASSPLGTSGSGANVLTF. The CDR3 DNA follows: TGTGCCAGCTCACCGCTTGGGACTAGCGGGTCTGGGGCCAACGTCCTGACTTTC. The rearrangement joins TRBV18 to TRBJ2-6, with 12 bases matching TRBD2. V shed 3 bases, J shed 1 base, and the junction held 4 bases outside the gene matches. Per the germline V gene, CDR1 is KGHSH and CDR2 is LQKENI. The CDR3 length is 18 residues.

A few counts support this clone. Other DNA sequences in this specimen translate into the identical CDR3. The chain combines TRBV6-4 with TRBJ2-1, with 9 bases that match TRBD2. Germline CDR1 is MRHNA and CDR2 is SNTAGT. With V trimmed by 0 bases and J by 4 bases, 1 base remained unmatched. This CDR3 spans 15 amino acids. The CDR3 sequence is CASSDSSGSYNEQFF. The DNA for the CDR3 is TGTGCCAGCAGTGACTCTAGCGGGAGTTACAATGAGCAGTTCTTC.

The chain links TRBV5-5 to TRBJ2-7; no firm D call. The length of the CDR3 is 12 residues. V was trimmed by 5 bases and J by 5 bases, leaving 11 bases between them. Germline V CDR1 and CDR2: SGHKS, YYEKEE (reference sequence). The CDR3 nucleotides read TGTGCCAGCAGTTTACAGCTAAACGAGCAGTACTTC. It is translated as CASSLQLNEQYF. Variable domain in full (rest from reference TRBV5-5 and TRBJ2-7): DAGVTQSPTHLIKTRGQQVTLRCSPISGHKSVSWYQQVLGQGPQFIFQYYEKEERGRGNFPDRFSARQFPNYSSELNVNALLLGDSALYLCASSLQLNEQYFGPGTRLTVT.

The chain carries TRBV6-6 and TRBJ2-1; 13 nucleotides align to TRBD2. The CDR3 length is 16 residues. The ends lost 4 bases at V and 6 bases at J; junction bases unmatched: 6. Germline assignment: CDR1 MNHNY and CDR2 SVGAGI (reference sequence). The CDR3 loop reads CASSSGTSGILNEQFF. The CDR3 DNA sequence: TGTGCCAGCAGTTCTGGGACTAGCGGGATACTCAATGAGCAGTTCTTC.

This chain joins TRBV7-8 and TRBJ2-1; D might be TRBD2 (5 bases). V lost 0 bases and J 4 bases, leaving 10 bases between the germline ends. This CDR3 has 15 amino acids. Germline V gives CDR1 SGHVS, CDR2 FQNEAQ. The CDR3 bases are TGTGCCAGCAGCTTAGCTTGGACTTCGTACAATGAGCAGTTCTTC. Translation gives CASSLAWTSYNEQFF.

V usage is TRBV6-5 and J usage is TRBJ2-7; 9 positions agree with TRBD1. The CDR3 runs to 15 residues. Germline CDR1 MNHEY, CDR2 SVGAGI. V dropped 6 bases and J dropped 1; count of bases not matched to a gene: 7. CDR3 region: CASRKQGAVSYEQYF. The CDR3 DNA reads TGTGCCAGCAGAAAACAGGGGGCGGTGTCCTACGAGCAGTACTTC.

The chain employs TRBV2 and TRBJ2-3; TRBD1 aligns across 10 bases. Germline V CDR1 and CDR2: SNHLY, FYNNEI. The CDR3 runs 13 residues. V shed 5 bases and J 6 bases; nucleotides not matched to a gene: 2. The CDR3: CASSRDRGDTQYF. In nucleotides, the CDR3 is TGTGCCAGCAGTCGGGACAGGGGCGATACGCAGTATTTT. The entire variable domain, with the rest obtained from reference TRBV2 and TRBJ2-3, is as follows: EPEVTQTPSHQVTQMGQEVILRCVPISNHLYFYWYRQILGQKVEFLVSFYNNEISEKSEIFDDQFSVERPDGSNFTLKIRSTKLEDSAMYFCASSRDRGDTQYFGPGTRLTVL.

The chain joins TRBV13 to TRBJ1-1, with unresolved D. Between the trimmed V and J ends, which lost 1 base and 3 bases, there was a span of 3 bases. This CDR3 contains 12 residues. Germline CDR1 and CDR2: PRHDT and FYEKMQ (reference sequence). CDR3 in amino acids: CASSLAYTEAFF. CDR3 nucleotides: TGTGCCAGCAGCTTAGCTTACACTGAAGCTTTCTTT.

This clone was observed a handful of times. The chain carries TRBV6-5 and TRBJ1-1, with unresolved D. The CDR3 has 14 amino acids. Germline V gene data show CDR1 as MNHEY and CDR2 as SVGAGI. Trimming took 2 bases from V and 1 from J, leaving 8 bases between them. The CDR3 is CASSYSHTNTEAFF. DNA for the CDR3: TGTGCCAGCAGTTACAGCCATACGAACACTGAAGCTTTCTTT.

This clone was seen a handful of times. V gene TRBV19 combines with J gene TRBJ2-7; 12 positions agree with TRBD1. The V and J ends lost 7 bases and 4 bases, in that order; junction bases with no gene match: 11. Germline values: CDR1 LNHDA, CDR2 SQIVND (reference sequence). CDR3 length equals 16 residues. DNA for the CDR3: TGTGCCAGTATCGGGAAGCCGGGACAGGGGGCTTACGAGCAGTACTTC. The encoded protein is CASIGKPGQGAYEQYF.

The chain has TRBV7-3 and TRBJ2-7; 7 nucleotides line up with TRBD2. The V gene's germline CDR1 is SGHTA and CDR2 FQGTGA. The CDR3 is 13 amino acids. Germline trimming cut 5 bases from V and 2 bases from J; bases unmatched to any gene: 3. The CDR3 region is CASSGRATYEQYF. The CDR3 nucleotides are TGTGCCAGCAGCGGGAGGGCCACCTACGAGCAGTACTTC.

This clone has a single count. This chain connects TRBV6-5 to TRBJ1-2; D is uncertain. Germline V gives CDR1 MNHEY, CDR2 SVGAGI. The CDR3 has 16 amino acids. Trimming removed 0 bases from V and 4 bases from J, with 15 bases in between. The CDR3 is CASSYSLGSGSYGYTF. The CDR3 region has the DNA TGTGCCAGCAGTTACTCTCTAGGATCGGGGAGCTATGGCTACACCTTC.

This chain joins TRBV5-6 and TRBJ2-4, with D perhaps matching TRBD2 (6 bases). Deletions cut 0 bases from V and 3 bases from J, with 16 bases between. The CDR3 has 17 residues. CDR1 is SGHDT and CDR2 is YYEEEE in the germline V gene. The DNA of the CDR3 is TGTGCCAGCAGCTTGGACTGGGCGGGAAGGGGCAAAAACATTCAGTACTTC. It encodes CASSLDWAGRGKNIQYF.

This clone was seen more than once but under ten times. The J gene is TRBJ2-1, the V gene TRBV6-4, with 10 bases that match TRBD1. Germline V gives CDR1 MRHNA, CDR2 SNTAGT. J was trimmed by 6 bases and V by 6 bases; bases with no gene match: 8. The CDR3 contains 15 residues. DNA for the CDR3: TGTGCCAGCAGGAAGGACAGGGGGAAGGGCAATGAGCAGTTCTTC. Translating it yields CASRKDRGKGNEQFF.

This chain uses TRBV10-2 with TRBJ2-3; D ambiguous. This CDR3 spans 15 amino acids. Looked up from germline, CDR1 is WSHSY and CDR2 is SAAADI. Deletions cut 6 bases from V and 2 bases from J, with 15 bases between. This chain's CDR3 is CASRLLARYTDTQYF. CDR3 nucleotides: TGCGCCAGCAGGCTCTTGGCGCGGTACACAGATACGCAGTATTTT.